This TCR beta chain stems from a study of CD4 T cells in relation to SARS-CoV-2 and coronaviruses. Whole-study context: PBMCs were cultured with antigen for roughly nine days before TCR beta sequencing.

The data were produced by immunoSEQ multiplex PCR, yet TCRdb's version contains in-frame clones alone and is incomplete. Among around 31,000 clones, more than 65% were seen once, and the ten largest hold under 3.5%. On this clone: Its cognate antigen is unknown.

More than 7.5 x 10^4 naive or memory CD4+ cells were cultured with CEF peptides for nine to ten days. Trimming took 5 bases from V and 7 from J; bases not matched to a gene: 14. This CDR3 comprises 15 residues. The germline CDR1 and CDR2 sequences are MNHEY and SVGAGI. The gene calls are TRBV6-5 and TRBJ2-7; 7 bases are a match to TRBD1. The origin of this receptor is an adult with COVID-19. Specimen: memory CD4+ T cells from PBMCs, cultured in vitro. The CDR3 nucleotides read TGTGCCAGCAGTAGCCTCAGGGGGTACGGATGGGAGCAGTACTTC. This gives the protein CASSSLRGYGWEQYF.